This TCR beta chain was retrieved from a study of PD-1 blockade in classical Hodgkin lymphoma. The CDR3 length is 15 residues. V dropped 3 bases and J dropped 5 bases, with 14 bases sitting between them. The germline V gene encodes CDR1 MGHRA and CDR2 YSYEKL. Clones were sequenced by immunoSEQ multiplex PCR, and TCRdb holds only the in-frame ones, with some missing. The table lists 9,500 to 10,000 clones, under 80% of them singletons, with roughly a tenth in the top ten. Time point of the sample: cycle 4 day 1 (C4D1), after around six weeks of nivolumab. Each patient's relapse followed autologous stem cell transplantation, and brentuximab vedotin exposure varied. From thawed PBMCs, magnetic negative selection was used to isolate the CD8+ T cells.

This chain joins TRBV4-1 and TRBJ2-1, with D possibly being TRBD2 (6 bases). The receptor comes from a human donor with classical Hodgkin lymphoma. The sample in question was CD8+ T cells from blood, obtained before the fourth cycle of nivolumab. CDR3 nucleotides: TGCGCCAGCAGCCAGGAACCGGGACTCGACAATGAGCAGTTCTTC. As protein: CASSQEPGLDNEQFF.